This paragraph covers one TCR beta chain sequence. The germline CDR1 and CDR2 sequences are SNHLY and FYNNEI. Deletions cut 5 bases from V and 6 bases from J, with 15 bases between. This CDR3 contains 14 residues. This entry is derived from a study of blood T cell repertoires in COVID-19. Assay used: immunoSEQ multiplex PCR; TCRdb lists only in-frame clones, some missing. The data contain about 87,000 clones, around 86% of them singletons. The sequence was obtained from an older woman with acute or convalescent COVID-19. The sample was peripheral blood. This chain links TRBV2 with TRBJ2-3, with a weak D call TRBD1 (5 bases). The CDR3 here is CASSSSDWGDTQYF. CDR3 DNA sequence: TGTGCCAGCAGTTCTTCCGACTGGGGCGATACGCAGTATTTT.